The 22 T cell receptor beta chains in this list originate from one sample, sequenced in a study of T-cell memory formation after mild COVID-19. TCRdb re-analysed the 5' RACE reads in MiXCR, keeping a single row per CDR3 protein. This sample has 350,000 to 500,000 distinct CDR3 sequences, with more than 15% found just once. Sequencing was done on a sample of PBMCs or a T cell subset sorted from them (not recorded which). The source of these receptors is a man between 18 and 29 years old who had mild COVID-19 (a few samples of this study predate the infection). Cell type and time point are not known.

This clonotype was found a few times. The chain couples TRBV11-2 to TRBJ1-2; 9 positions match TRBD1. V lost 4 bases and J lost 7; bases outside the gene matches: 4. The CDR3 contains 13 residues. Germline V gene sequence: CDR1 SGHAT, CDR2 FQNNGV. The CDR3 region has the DNA TGTGCCAGCAGCTCGGACAGGGGAGGTGGCTACACCTTC. Protein product: CASSSDRGGGYTF. Full variable domain (outside the CDR3, taken from reference TRBV11-2 and TRBJ1-2): EAGVAQSPRYKIIEKRQSVAFWCNPISGHATLYWYQQILGQGPKLLIQFQNNGVVDDSQLPKDRFSAERLKGVDSTLKIQPAKLEDSAVYLCASSSDRGGGYTFGSGTRLTVV.

This clonotype was recorded many times. The chain recombines TRBV7-6 with TRBJ2-3; 8 positions match TRBD2. The CDR3 is made up of 15 amino acids. Germline CDR1 reads SGHVS; CDR2 reads FNYEAQ. With 5 bases clipped from V and 4 bases from J, the junction kept 8 bases outside the gene matches. Written as DNA, the CDR3 is TGTGCCAGCAGCCGGACTAGCAGTCAACCAGATACGCAGTATTTT. The encoded protein is CASSRTSSQPDTQYF.

The chain couples TRBV19 to TRBJ2-1, with D perhaps given as TRBD1 or TRBD2 (6 bases each). The length of the CDR3 is 15 residues. In germline, CDR1 is LNHDA, CDR2 SQIVND (reference sequence). Deletions cut 2 bases from V and 3 bases from J, with 11 bases between. CDR3 residues: CASSIWGADYNEQFF. CDR3 DNA: TGTGCCAGTAGTATATGGGGGGCGGACTACAATGAGCAGTTCTTC.

This clonotype showed up just a few times. For the CDR3, the DNA is TGTGCCAGCAGGCAGACAGGGGTCACGTATACGCAGTATTTT. This sequence encodes CASRQTGVTYTQYF. The chain uses TRBV6-5 and TRBJ2-3, with TRBD1 identical over 8 bases. Germline CDR1 MNHEY, CDR2 SVGAGI. With V trimmed by 6 bases and J by 7 bases, 9 bases remained unmatched. This CDR3 contains 14 residues.

In this sample, this clonotype turned up a few times. This chain joins TRBV12-3 or TRBV12-4 and TRBJ1-4; 8 bases are shared with TRBD1. V lost 5 bases to trimming and J lost 7 bases; unmatched junction nucleotides: 9. The CDR3 is 15 amino acids. The CDR3 here is CASSPPGQEGEKLFF. The CDR3 DNA sequence: TGTGCCAGCAGTCCGCCGGGACAGGAGGGTGAAAAACTGTTTTTT.

The V and J genes are TRBV28 and TRBJ2-7; D unresolved. The length of the CDR3 is 11 residues. Germline V lookup: CDR1 MDHEN, CDR2 SYDVKM. V lost 5 bases and J lost 4, with 6 bases in between. CDR3 protein: CASSGQYEQYV. In DNA form, the CDR3 reads TGTGCCAGCAGTGGTCAATACGAGCAGTACGTC.

There are a few counts of this clonotype. The chain carries TRBV4-3 and TRBJ1-5, with unresolved D. This CDR3 region has 15 residues. Germline V gives CDR1 LGHNA, CDR2 YSLEER. V was shortened by 4 bases and J by 0 bases, with 10 bases between the two germline ends. The CDR3 loop reads CASSPHSYSNQPQHF. The CDR3, as DNA: TGCGCCAGCAGCCCCCACTCCTATAGCAATCAGCCCCAGCATTTT.

This clonotype came up a few times. The V gene is TRBV15, the J gene TRBJ1-5; D ambiguous. In germline, CDR1 is LNHNV, CDR2 YYDKDF (reference sequence). The CDR3 is 13 residues long. Trimming removed 4 bases at V and 4 bases at J, with 8 bases between. The CDR3 loop is CATSTNENQPQHF. As DNA, the CDR3 is TGTGCCACCAGCACGAATGAGAATCAGCCCCAGCATTTT.

The V gene is TRBV5-1, the J gene TRBJ1-2, with 7 bases identical to TRBD1. Trimming at V came to 2 bases and at J to 2 bases, leaving 6 bases not matched to a gene. CDR1 and CDR2 (germline): SGHRS, YFSETQ. The CDR3 runs 15 residues. In DNA form, the CDR3 reads TGCGCCAGCAGCTTCCCGGGACAGAGAAACTATGGCTACACCTTC. Protein: CASSFPGQRNYGYTF.

This clonotype occurred a few times. The chain carries TRBV6-4 and TRBJ1-4; no firm D call. Trimming took off 6 bases at V and 10 bases at J, with 15 bases between the two ends. The CDR3 loop spans 13 amino acids. CDR1 and CDR2 (germline): MRHNA, SNTAGT. CDR3 bases: TGTGCCAGCAGCCCTGGACCAGCCGGAAAACTGTTTTTT. Translated, it gives CASSPGPAGKLFF.

The sample holds a few counts of this clonotype. The V and J genes are TRBV20-1 and TRBJ2-1; D not resolved. Trimming took off 0 bases at V and 9 bases at J, with 15 bases between the two ends. The CDR3 is 14 residues long. Germline V CDR1 and CDR2: DFQATT, SNEGSKA (reference sequence). Here the CDR3 DNA reads TGCAGTGCTAGAGATAGAAGGAGCCCATCTGAGCAGTTCTTC. Protein product: CSARDRRSPSEQFF.

The table lists this clonotype with a few counts. The chain combines TRBV11-1 with TRBJ2-3, with D hard to call. Looked up from germline, CDR1 is SGHAT and CDR2 is FQDESV (reference sequence). This CDR3 is 17 amino acids long. V was trimmed by 5 bases and J by 6 bases, leaving 24 bases between them. In DNA, the CDR3 is TGTGCCAGCAGCCCCACATCGTCTGGCGGCGTAGGGGATACGCAGTATTTT. This encodes CASSPTSSGGVGDTQYF.

The chain links TRBV7-3 to TRBJ1-2, with 9 bases aligning to TRBD1. Germline V lookup: CDR1 SGHTA, CDR2 FQGTGA. J gave up 5 bases and V 2 bases, and 9 bases lay outside the gene matches. The CDR3 contains 16 residues. The CDR3 is CASSLDGTGGRYGYTF. The CDR3 DNA reads as TGTGCCAGCAGCTTAGACGGTACAGGGGGCCGGTATGGCTACACCTTC.

This clonotype was seen only a few times. V usage is TRBV20-1 and J usage is TRBJ2-3; possibly TRBD2 for D (5 bases). The length of the CDR3 is 15 residues. The germline gives CDR1 DFQATT, CDR2 SNEGSKA (reference sequence). V was pared by 0 bases and J by 0 bases, with 10 bases between. The CDR3 bases are TGCAGTGCTAGAGATCTGGGCGGGAGCACAGATACGCAGTATTTT. It encodes CSARDLGGSTDTQYF.

V gene TRBV19 combines with J gene TRBJ2-6, with 7 bases that match TRBD1. CDR3 length: 14 amino acids. The junction had 5 bases not matched to a gene; V was cut back by 10 bases and J by 2 bases. Germline V gene lookup returns CDR1 LNHDA and CDR2 SQIVND (reference sequence). The CDR3 DNA reads TGTGCCACCAAGGGGGCAACTGGGGCCAACGTCCTGACTTTC. It encodes CATKGATGANVLTF.

The chain couples TRBV20-1 to TRBJ2-3, with D perhaps TRBD1 or TRBD2 (5 bases each). Trimming took 1 base from V and 14 from J, leaving 16 bases between them. The CDR3 spans 12 residues. The germline V gene has CDR1 DFQATT and CDR2 SNEGSKA (reference sequence). The CDR3 is CSARVRGAEGYF. The DNA for the CDR3 is TGCAGTGCTAGAGTTCGGGGCGCTGAGGGGTATTTT.

The V and J genes are TRBV5-5 and TRBJ2-5; no clear D gene. This CDR3 contains 15 residues. CDR1 is SGHKS and CDR2 is YYEKEE in the germline V gene (reference sequence). Deletions cut 0 bases from V and 1 base from J, with 10 bases between. CDR3 sequence: CASSLVQYLQETQYF. DNA for the CDR3: TGTGCCAGCAGCTTGGTTCAGTACCTCCAAGAGACCCAGTACTTC.

This clonotype was seen only a few times. The J gene is TRBJ2-3, the V gene TRBV4-3; D not resolved. CDR3 length: 13 residues. Germline V gene lookup returns CDR1 LGHNA and CDR2 YSLEER. V was trimmed by 1 base and J by 4 bases, leaving 6 bases between them. The CDR3 DNA reads TGCGCCAGCAGCCAAGTTAAGGCAGATACGCAGTATTTT. Translating it yields CASSQVKADTQYF.

This clonotype was picked up a small number of times. The chain employs TRBV10-3 and TRBJ1-5, with unresolved D. Germline V lookup: CDR1 ENHRY, CDR2 SYGVKD. This CDR3 is 13 amino acids long. Trimming removed 5 bases from V and 6 bases from J, with 11 bases in between. In DNA, the CDR3 is TGTGCCATCAGTCTCGGGGAGGGTCAGCCCCAGCATTTT. Translating it yields CAISLGEGQPQHF.

This clonotype has only a few counts. The chain employs TRBV28 and TRBJ1-3; possibly TRBD1 for D (5 bases). The CDR3 has 14 residues. CDR1 is MDHEN, CDR2 SYDVKM, per germline. V lost 6 bases, J lost 5 bases, and 14 bases lay in between. CDR3 coding DNA: TGTGCCAGCAGCTGGGGGGATTTAAGAAACACCATATATTTT. Its protein product is CASSWGDLRNTIYF.

V and J are TRBV27 and TRBJ1-2; D not resolved. CDR1 is MNHEY, CDR2 SMNVEV, per germline (reference sequence). The V gene lost 8 bases and the J gene lost 9 bases, with 22 bases spanning the gap. The CDR3 length is 14 residues. CDR3 DNA: TGTGCCAGCTTCACCCCCGGGCGCCGTGGTAGCTACACCTTC. This sequence encodes CASFTPGRRGSYTF.

This clonotype was counted ten times or more. The chain carries TRBV7-3 and TRBJ1-1; the match to TRBD1 covers 8 bases. The CDR3 has 14 residues. V lost 5 bases, J lost 1 base, and 3 bases stayed unmatched. The germline CDR1 and CDR2 sequences are SGHTA and FQGTGA. DNA for the CDR3: TGTGCCAGCAGCCCCGGACAGGGGAACACTGAAGCTTTCTTT. It codes for CASSPGQGNTEAFF.